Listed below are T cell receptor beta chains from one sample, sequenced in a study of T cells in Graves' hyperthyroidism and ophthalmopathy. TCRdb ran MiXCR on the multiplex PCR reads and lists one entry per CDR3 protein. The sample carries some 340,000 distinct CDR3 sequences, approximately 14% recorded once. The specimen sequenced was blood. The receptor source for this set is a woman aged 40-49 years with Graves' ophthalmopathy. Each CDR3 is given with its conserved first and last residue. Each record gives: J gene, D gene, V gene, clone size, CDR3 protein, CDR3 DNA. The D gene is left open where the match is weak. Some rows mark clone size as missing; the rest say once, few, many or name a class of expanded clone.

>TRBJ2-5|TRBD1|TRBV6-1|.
CASRVNRGPRETQYF
TGTGCCAGCAGGGTGAACAGGGGCCCCCGAGAGACCCAGTACTTC
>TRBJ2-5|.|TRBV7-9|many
CASSSFFEPTGTQYF
TGTGCCAGCAGCTCATTCTTTGAGCCAACGGGGACCCAGTACTTC
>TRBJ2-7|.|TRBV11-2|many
CASSLTGPAYEQYF
TGTGCCAGCAGTTTAACCGGGCCCGCCTACGAGCAGTACTTC
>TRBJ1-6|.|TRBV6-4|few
CASSDSRYNSPLHF
TGTGCCAGCAGTGACTCCCGGTATAATTCACCCCTCCACTTT
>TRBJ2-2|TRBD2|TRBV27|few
CANASARTSGSCENTGELFF
TGTGCCAACGCCTCTGCACGGACTAGCGGGAGTTGTGAGAACACCGGGGAGCTGTTTTTT
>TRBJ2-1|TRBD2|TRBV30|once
CAWSRFSGSSSYEQFF
TGTGCCTGGAGTAGGTTTAGCGGGAGCTCTTCCTACGAGCAGTTCTTC
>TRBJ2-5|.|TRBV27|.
CASSPYGAEETQYF
TGTGCCAGCAGCCCGTATGGGGCAGAGGAGACCCAGTACTTC
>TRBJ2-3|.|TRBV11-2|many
CASSRPEGSYTDTQYF
TGTGCCAGCAGCCGCCCCGAGGGAAGTTACACAGATACGCAGTATTTT
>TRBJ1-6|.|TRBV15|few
CATSEGHSPLHF
TGTGCCACCAGCGAGGGTCATTCACCCCTCCACTTT
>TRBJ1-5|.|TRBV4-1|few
CASSQRDNNNQPQHF
TGCGCCAGCAGCCAAAGGGACAATAACAATCAGCCCCAGCATTTT
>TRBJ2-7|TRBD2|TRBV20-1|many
CSARESGGTRYEQYF
TGCAGTGCTAGAGAGAGCGGGGGAACGAGATACGAGCAGTACTTC
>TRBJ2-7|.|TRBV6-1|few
CASRPGGGGYEQYF
TGTGCCAGCAGGCCAGGGGGGGGGGGCTACGAGCAGTACTTC
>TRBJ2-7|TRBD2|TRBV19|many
CASRGAGGPFEQYF
TGTGCCAGTAGAGGTGCGGGAGGGCCATTCGAGCAGTACTTC
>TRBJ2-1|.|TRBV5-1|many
CASSLDPASNEQFF
TGCGCCAGCAGCTTGGATCCGGCGAGTAATGAGCAGTTCTTC
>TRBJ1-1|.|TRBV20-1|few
CSARDFRGSLAEAFF
TGCAGTGCTAGAGATTTTCGGGGTTCCTTGGCTGAAGCTTTCTTT
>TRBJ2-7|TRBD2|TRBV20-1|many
CSARGLAGAEEQYF
TGCAGTGCTAGGGGACTAGCGGGAGCCGAAGAGCAGTACTTC
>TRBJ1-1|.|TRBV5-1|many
CASSLESGNTEAFF
TGCGCCAGCAGCTTGGAGTCAGGGAACACTGAAGCTTTCTTT
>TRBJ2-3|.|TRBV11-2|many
CASSLAFLTDTQYF
TGTGCCAGCAGCTTAGCCTTCCTCACAGATACGCAGTATTTT
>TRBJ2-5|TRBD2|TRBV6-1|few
CASTHWGRAGRGETQYF
TGTGCCAGCACCCATTGGGGGAGGGCCGGTCGAGGAGAGACCCAGTACTTC
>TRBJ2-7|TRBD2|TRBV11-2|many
CASSLSGDGTYEQYF
TGTGCCAGCAGCTTAAGCGGGGACGGAACCTACGAGCAGTACTTC
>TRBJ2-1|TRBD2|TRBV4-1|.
CASSQEGGRVLNEQFF
TGCGCCAGCAGCCAAGAGGGTGGGAGGGTTTTAAATGAGCAGTTCTTC
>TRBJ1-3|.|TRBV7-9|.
CASSTLPRRDTIYF
TGTGCCAGCAGCACCTTACCTCGACGCGACACCATATATTTT
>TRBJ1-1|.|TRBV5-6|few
CASSLLATGNTEAFF
TGTGCCAGCAGCTTGTTAGCGACAGGGAACACTGAAGCTTTCTTT
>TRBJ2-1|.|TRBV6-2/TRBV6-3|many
CASSYLGTRNNEQFF
TGTGCCAGCAGTTACCTTGGGACCCGGAACAATGAGCAGTTCTTC
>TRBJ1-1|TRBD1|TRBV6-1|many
CASSEIQGATEAFF
TGTGCCAGCAGTGAGATACAGGGGGCCACTGAAGCTTTCTTT
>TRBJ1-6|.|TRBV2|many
CASSAKTGNSPLHF
TGTGCCAGCAGTGCAAAAACAGGGAACTCACCCCTCCACTTT
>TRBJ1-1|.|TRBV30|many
CAWSGGRVDTEAFF
TGTGCCTGGAGTGGGGGACGGGTCGACACTGAAGCTTTCTTT
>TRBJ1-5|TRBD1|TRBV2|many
CASSVRRDRGRGAYSNQPQHF
TGTGCCAGCAGTGTGCGACGCGACAGGGGGCGCGGGGCCTATAGCAATCAGCCCCAGCATTTT
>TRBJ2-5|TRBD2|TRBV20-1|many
CSAHRLAGRETQYF
TGCAGCGCACACCGACTAGCGGGACGCGAGACCCAGTACTTC
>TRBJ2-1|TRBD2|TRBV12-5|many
CASGTSGEQFF
TGTGCTAGTGGTACTAGCGGTGAGCAGTTCTTC
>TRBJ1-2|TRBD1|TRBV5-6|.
CASRPTGNSGGYTF
TGTGCCAGCAGGCCGACAGGGAACTCGGGGGGCTACACCTTC
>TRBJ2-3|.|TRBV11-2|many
CASSGGLYTDTQYF
TGTGCCAGCAGCGGGGGACTTTACACAGATACGCAGTATTTT
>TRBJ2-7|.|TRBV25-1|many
CASSEIRATSYEQYF
TGTGCCAGCAGTGAAATCAGGGCGACCTCCTACGAGCAGTACTTC
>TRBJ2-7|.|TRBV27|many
CASSLLGHPSYEQYF
TGTGCCAGCAGTTTATTAGGACACCCCTCCTACGAGCAGTACTTC
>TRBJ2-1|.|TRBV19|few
CASTGRHTYNEQFF
TGTGCCAGCACTGGGAGGCATACCTACAATGAGCAGTTCTTC
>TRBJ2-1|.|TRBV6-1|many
CASSYRVSSYNEQFF
TGTGCCAGCAGTTACAGGGTTAGCTCCTACAATGAGCAGTTCTTC
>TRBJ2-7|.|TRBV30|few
CAWSAGLDYEQYF
TGTGCCTGGAGTGCGGGACTCGACTACGAGCAGTACTTC
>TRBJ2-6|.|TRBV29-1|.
CSVVLASSGANVLTF
TGCAGCGTTGTGTTAGCGAGCTCTGGGGCCAACGTCCTGACTTTC
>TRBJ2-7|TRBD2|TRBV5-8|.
CASSYRLAGGRVYEQYF
TGTGCCAGCAGCTACAGACTAGCGGGAGGGAGAGTCTACGAGCAGTACTTC
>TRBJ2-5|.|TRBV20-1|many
CSTDTGTSETQYF
TGCAGTACGGATACCGGGACTTCGGAGACCCAGTACTTC
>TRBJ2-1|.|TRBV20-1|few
CSAGDFLSSSYNEQFF
TGCAGTGCCGGGGACTTCTTAAGCAGCTCCTACAATGAGCAGTTCTTC
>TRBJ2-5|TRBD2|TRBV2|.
CASSQAGRGVTETQYF
TGTGCCAGCAGCCAAGCGGGGCGGGGGGTCACAGAGACCCAGTACTTC
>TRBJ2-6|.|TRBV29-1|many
CSVEAGWTNSYGANVLTF
TGCAGCGTTGAAGCAGGGTGGACTAATAGTTATGGGGCCAACGTCCTGACTTTC
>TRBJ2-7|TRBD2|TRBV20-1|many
CSARAGTRGVDEQYF
TGCAGTGCTAGGGCCGGGACTAGAGGTGTTGACGAGCAGTACTTC
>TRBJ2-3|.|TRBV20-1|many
CSARDVERADTQYF
TGCAGTGCTAGAGATGTAGAAAGGGCAGATACGCAGTATTTT
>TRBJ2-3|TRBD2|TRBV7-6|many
CASSRQPRLAGGITDTQYF
TGTGCCAGCAGCCGACAGCCCAGACTAGCGGGAGGAATCACAGATACACAGTATTTT
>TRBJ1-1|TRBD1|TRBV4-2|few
CASGQGWTEAFF
TGTGCCAGCGGACAGGGTTGGACTGAAGCTTTCTTT
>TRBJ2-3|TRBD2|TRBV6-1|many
CASSEQRGLVISDTQYF
TGTGCCAGCAGTGAACAGAGGGGACTAGTAATCTCAGATACGCAGTATTTT
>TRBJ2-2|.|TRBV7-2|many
CASSLVSGGANTGELFF
TGTGCCAGCAGCTTAGTATCCGGCGGGGCGAACACCGGGGAGCTGTTTTTT
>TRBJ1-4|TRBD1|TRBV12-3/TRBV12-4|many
CASSTYRGGSEKLFF
TGTGCCAGCAGTACCTACAGGGGCGGCTCTGAAAAACTGTTTTTT
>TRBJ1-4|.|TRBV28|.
CASSLFGRVGTATNEKLFF
TGTGCCAGCAGTTTATTCGGCAGGGTGGGGACCGCAACTAATGAAAAACTGTTTTTT
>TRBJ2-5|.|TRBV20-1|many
CSAVDSPFQETQYF
TGCAGTGCTGTGGACAGCCCTTTCCAAGAGACCCAGTACTTC
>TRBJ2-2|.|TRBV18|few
CASSVSGGANTGELFF
TGTGCCAGCTCGGTCTCGGGGGGCGCGAACACCGGGGAGCTGTTTTTT
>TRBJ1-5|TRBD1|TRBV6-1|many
CASANRGGNQPQHF
TGTGCCAGCGCCAACAGGGGAGGCAATCAGCCCCAGCATTTT
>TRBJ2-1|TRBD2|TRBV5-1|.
CASYRTSGAYNEQFF
TGCGCCAGCTATAGGACTAGCGGGGCCTACAATGAGCAGTTCTTC
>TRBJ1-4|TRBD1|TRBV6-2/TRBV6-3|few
CASSIRDRLNEKLFF
TGTGCCAGCAGCATCCGGGACAGGCTTAATGAAAAACTGTTTTTT
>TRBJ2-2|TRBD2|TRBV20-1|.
CSASPPSGNTGELFF
TGCAGTGCTAGTCCCCCTAGCGGAAACACCGGGGAGCTGTTTTTT
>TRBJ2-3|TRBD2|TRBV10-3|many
CAISELAGDTQYF
TGTGCCATCAGTGAGCTAGCGGGAGATACGCAGTATTTT
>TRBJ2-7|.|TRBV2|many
CASMGEPYEQYF
TGTGCCAGCATGGGGGAACCCTACGAGCAGTACTTC